The present TCR beta chain was sequenced within a study of cytotoxic CD8 clonotypes in ibrutinib-treated CLL. Study overall: Partial response was seen in around 24 patients and complete response in 2; after median roughly 6 years, about 14 stayed remitted, about 12 progressed.

TCRdb's table, derived via immunoSEQ multiplex PCR, lists solely in-frame clones and lacks some. The data contain over 120,000 clones, around 80% of them singletons. This CDR3 is 17 amino acids long. The clonotype comes from a human donor with chronic lymphocytic leukemia. This chain uses TRBV21-1 with TRBJ2-1; the table's TRBD1 call for D was not verified on the DNA. TRBV21-1 is recorded as a pseudogene. This specimen was PBMCs, taken after 36 months of ibrutinib treatment. The CDR3 coding sequence is TGTGCCAGCAGCAAAGAGGGGGTCCAACCAAGCCGAGATGAGCAGTTCTTC. Translated, it gives CASSKEGVQPSRDEQFF.